This is a list of T cell receptor beta chains from one sample in a study of blood T cell repertoires in COVID-19. TCRdb keeps only in-frame clones here, not all; method: immunoSEQ multiplex PCR. The table includes over 300,000 clones, roughly 87% detected once. The sample taken for sequencing was PBMCs or T cells enriched from blood (not recorded which). These TCRs come from a young woman who had recovered from COVID-19. CDR3s include the opening cysteine and the closing phenylalanine or tryptophan. Each record gives: CDR3 DNA, CDR3 protein, J gene, D gene, clone size, V gene. D genes are given only for firm matches. Rows may omit the clone size; those that give it use once, few, many or a size class.

DNA: TGTGCCAGCAGTGGCGAGGTTCCCTATGGCTACACCTTC
CDR3: CASSGEVPYGYTF
J: TRBJ1-2
D: -
size: -
V: TRBV2

DNA: TGTGCCAGCAGGTTCGGGGAGTATAGCAATCAGCCCCAGCATTTT
CDR3: CASRFGEYSNQPQHF
J: TRBJ1-5
D: -
size: -
V: TRBV6-5

DNA: TGCAGTGCTCGTGGACAGAACACAGATACGCAGTATTTT
CDR3: CSARGQNTDTQYF
J: TRBJ2-3
D: -
size: -
V: TRBV20-1

DNA: TGTGCCAGCAGTGTCATACAGGGGGCGCGTACTGAAGCTTTCTTT
CDR3: CASSVIQGARTEAFF
J: TRBJ1-1
D: TRBD1
size: -
V: TRBV25-1

DNA: TGTGCCAGCAGGGGAGGCAGTATCACCGGGGAGCTGTTTTTT
CDR3: CASRGGSITGELFF
J: TRBJ2-2
D: -
size: -
V: TRBV6-5

DNA: TGCGCCAGCAGCCAAGATGTGTCCAGGAATGAAAAACTGTTTTTT
CDR3: CASSQDVSRNEKLFF
J: TRBJ1-4
D: -
size: -
V: TRBV4-3

DNA: TGTGCCACCAGTGCGGGGATTGGGTACGAGCAGTACTTC
CDR3: CATSAGIGYEQYF
J: TRBJ2-7
D: -
size: -
V: TRBV24-1

DNA: TGTGCCAGCAGCCGGACTAGCGGGGAGTTGGACAATGAGCAGTTCTTC
CDR3: CASSRTSGELDNEQFF
J: TRBJ2-1
D: TRBD2
size: -
V: TRBV5-8

DNA: TGTGCCAGCACCCGAAACGGGGTAGCAGCCATTCAGTACTTC
CDR3: CASTRNGVAAIQYF
J: TRBJ2-4
D: -
size: -
V: TRBV25-1

DNA: TGTGCCAGCAGCCGGGGGGATCTCAATCAGCCCCAGCATTTT
CDR3: CASSRGDLNQPQHF
J: TRBJ1-5
D: -
size: -
V: TRBV6-5

DNA: TGTGCCAGTAGTACCCCCCGGGGGACTATGAACACTGAAGCTTTCTTT
CDR3: CASSTPRGTMNTEAFF
J: TRBJ1-1
D: -
size: -
V: TRBV19

DNA: TGTGCCAGCAGTACCCCTCGACAGGGCCAAGAGACCCAGTACTTC
CDR3: CASSTPRQGQETQYF
J: TRBJ2-5
D: TRBD1
size: -
V: TRBV6-5

DNA: TGTGCCAGCAGCTTAGGGGGACTATTCAATGAGCAGTTCTTC
CDR3: CASSLGGLFNEQFF
J: TRBJ2-1
D: TRBD2
size: -
V: TRBV7-3

DNA: TGCAGCGCCGGGACAGGGGTTTTAAACAATGAGCAGTTCTTC
CDR3: CSAGTGVLNNEQFF
J: TRBJ2-1
D: TRBD1
size: -
V: TRBV29-1

DNA: TGTGCCAGCAGTGAAGCGTCAGGGATTTTTGGGGGCTACACCTTC
CDR3: CASSEASGIFGGYTF
J: TRBJ1-2
D: -
size: -
V: TRBV6-1

DNA: TGTGCCAGCAGCTCAAGGACAGGGGGAAACACCATATATTTT
CDR3: CASSSRTGGNTIYF
J: TRBJ1-3
D: TRBD1
size: -
V: TRBV7-9

DNA: TGTGCCAGTAGACCCGGGACAAGCTCTGGAAACACCATATATTTT
CDR3: CASRPGTSSGNTIYF
J: TRBJ1-3
D: -
size: -
V: TRBV19

DNA: TGTGCCAGCAGTTTAATTACTTCGGGAGGACAGGGGTTACCCTATGGCTACACCTTC
CDR3: CASSLITSGGQGLPYGYTF
J: TRBJ1-2
D: TRBD1
size: -
V: TRBV27

DNA: TGTGCCTGGAGTTTGGTGGGAAGGGGCCCGTCCGAAGCTTTCTTT
CDR3: CAWSLVGRGPSEAFF
J: TRBJ1-1
D: -
size: few
V: TRBV30

DNA: TGTGCCAGCAGCCGGATTCAGGGTAAACCCTACGAGCAGTACTTC
CDR3: CASSRIQGKPYEQYF
J: TRBJ2-7
D: -
size: -
V: TRBV5-5

DNA: TGTGCCAGTAGTGGGGGACAGGCGAGCTATGGCTACACCTTC
CDR3: CASSGGQASYGYTF
J: TRBJ1-2
D: TRBD1
size: -
V: TRBV19

DNA: TGTGCCAGCAGCTTGGGTATAACGGGACAAACCACAGATACGCAGTATTTT
CDR3: CASSLGITGQTTDTQYF
J: TRBJ2-3
D: -
size: -
V: TRBV5-4

DNA: TGCGCCAGCAGCCAAGGGCGGGGCACCTTCTATGGCTACACCTTC
CDR3: CASSQGRGTFYGYTF
J: TRBJ1-2
D: -
size: -
V: TRBV4-3

DNA: TGCGCCAGCACCAGAGGACACGAACTCTCCACTGAAGCTTTCTTT
CDR3: CASTRGHELSTEAFF
J: TRBJ1-1
D: -
size: -
V: TRBV5-1

DNA: TGTGCCAGCAGCCATTCCAGGACACTCTACGAGCAGTACTTC
CDR3: CASSHSRTLYEQYF
J: TRBJ2-7
D: -
size: -
V: TRBV3-1/TRBV3-2

DNA: TGTGCCAGCAGTAGAAAACCGGGACAGGGCGAAAAACTGTTTTTT
CDR3: CASSRKPGQGEKLFF
J: TRBJ1-4
D: TRBD1
size: few
V: TRBV27

DNA: TGTGCCAGCAGTGGGCAGATGAACACTGAAGCTTTCTTT
CDR3: CASSGQMNTEAFF
J: TRBJ1-1
D: -
size: -
V: TRBV2

DNA: TGTGCCAGCAGAAGACAGCCTAACACTGAAGCTTTCTTT
CDR3: CASRRQPNTEAFF
J: TRBJ1-1
D: -
size: -
V: TRBV5-4

DNA: TGCGCCAGCAGCTTGGACCCCGGGACAGGGGGCACCGGACTGTCTGGAAACACCATATATTTT
CDR3: CASSLDPGTGGTGLSGNTIYF
J: TRBJ1-3
D: TRBD1
size: -
V: TRBV5-1

DNA: TGTGCCAGCAGCTTAGCCCCTAGCGGCCACAATGAGCAGTTCTTC
CDR3: CASSLAPSGHNEQFF
J: TRBJ2-1
D: TRBD2
size: few
V: TRBV7-9

DNA: TGTGCCAGCAGAGACCCAGGGGGGCGGGAGCTGTTTTTT
CDR3: CASRDPGGRELFF
J: TRBJ2-2
D: -
size: -
V: TRBV6-5

DNA: TGCAGCGCGACAGGAACTGGAAACACCATATATTTT
CDR3: CSATGTGNTIYF
J: TRBJ1-3
D: -
size: few
V: TRBV29-1

DNA: TGTGCCTGGAGACACCACGGACAGGGGGGCGGCTACACCTTC
CDR3: CAWRHHGQGGGYTF
J: TRBJ1-2
D: TRBD1
size: -
V: TRBV30

DNA: TGTGCCAGCAGCTCCATTACCGGGACAGGGGACTATGGCTACACCTTC
CDR3: CASSSITGTGDYGYTF
J: TRBJ1-2
D: TRBD1
size: -
V: TRBV5-5

DNA: TGTGCCACCAGCGGCGACAGTCAAGAGACCCAGTACTTC
CDR3: CATSGDSQETQYF
J: TRBJ2-5
D: -
size: -
V: TRBV15

DNA: TGTGCCAGCAGCGTAGCGGGGGGCCTCCGAGAGACCCAGTACTTC
CDR3: CASSVAGGLRETQYF
J: TRBJ2-5
D: -
size: -
V: TRBV9

DNA: TGTGCCAGCAGCGAGCGACAGGGGGCCTCGGCAGATACGCAGTATTTT
CDR3: CASSERQGASADTQYF
J: TRBJ2-3
D: TRBD1
size: once
V: TRBV9

DNA: TGTGCCAGCAGCCAGACACCCGACGGGGAACAGAACTATGGCTACACCTTC
CDR3: CASSQTPDGEQNYGYTF
J: TRBJ1-2
D: -
size: -
V: TRBV4-2

DNA: TGTGCCAGCAGCTTCTTCGGACAGGCGTACGAGCAGTACTTC
CDR3: CASSFFGQAYEQYF
J: TRBJ2-7
D: TRBD1
size: -
V: TRBV6-2/TRBV6-3

DNA: TGTGCCAGCTCACCTTTGACAGCCATGAACACTGAAGCTTTCTTT
CDR3: CASSPLTAMNTEAFF
J: TRBJ1-1
D: -
size: -
V: TRBV18

DNA: TGTGCCAGCAGTGTGCTTGCGGGTGCTGGAGAGACCCAGTACTTC
CDR3: CASSVLAGAGETQYF
J: TRBJ2-5
D: -
size: -
V: TRBV25-1

DNA: TGCGCCAGCAGCCAAGCCCCCCTTGCGGGGCAGTACTTC
CDR3: CASSQAPLAGQYF
J: TRBJ2-7
D: -
size: few
V: TRBV4-1

DNA: TGTGCCAGCAGCCTTCCTCCGGGACTAGCGGACACAGATACGCAGTATTTT
CDR3: CASSLPPGLADTDTQYF
J: TRBJ2-3
D: TRBD2
size: -
V: TRBV7-6

DNA: TGTGCCAGTAGTACGCCCCAAGGACTAGCGGGGGCAGATACGCAGTATTTT
CDR3: CASSTPQGLAGADTQYF
J: TRBJ2-3
D: TRBD2
size: -
V: TRBV19

DNA: TGTGCCAGCAGTTACCAGTGGGCCGTTGGCTACACCTTC
CDR3: CASSYQWAVGYTF
J: TRBJ1-2
D: -
size: -
V: TRBV6-2/TRBV6-3